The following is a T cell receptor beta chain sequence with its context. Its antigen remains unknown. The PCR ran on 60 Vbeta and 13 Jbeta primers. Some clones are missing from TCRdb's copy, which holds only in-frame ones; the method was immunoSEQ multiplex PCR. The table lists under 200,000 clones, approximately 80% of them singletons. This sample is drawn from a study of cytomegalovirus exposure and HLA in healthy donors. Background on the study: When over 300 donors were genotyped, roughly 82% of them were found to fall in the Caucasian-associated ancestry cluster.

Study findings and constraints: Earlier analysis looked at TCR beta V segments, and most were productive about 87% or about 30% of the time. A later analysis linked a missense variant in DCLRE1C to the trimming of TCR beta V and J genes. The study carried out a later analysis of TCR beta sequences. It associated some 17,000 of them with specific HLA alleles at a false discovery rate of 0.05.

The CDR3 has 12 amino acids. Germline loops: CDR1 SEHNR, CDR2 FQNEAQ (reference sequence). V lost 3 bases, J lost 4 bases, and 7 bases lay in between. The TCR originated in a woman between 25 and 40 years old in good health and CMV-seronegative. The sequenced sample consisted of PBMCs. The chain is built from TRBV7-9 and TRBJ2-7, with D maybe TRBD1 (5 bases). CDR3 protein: CASSFTGYEQYF. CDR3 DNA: TGTGCCAGCAGCTTTACAGGATACGAGCAGTACTTC.